Listed here are 19 T cell receptor beta chains from one sample, sequenced in a study of T cell responses to AZD1222 COVID-19 vaccine. Generated by immunoSEQ multiplex PCR, the TCRdb table keeps only in-frame clones and is missing some. The sample consists of around 140,000 clones, approximately 90% of them appearing once. The sample was peripheral blood, taken 28 days after the second AZD1222 dose. The receptors derive from an adult who received the AZD1222 COVID-19 vaccine.

J is TRBJ2-1 and V is TRBV13; 8 bases map to TRBD2. V trimming: 5 bases; J trimming: 10 bases; junction bases outside the gene matches: 16. Germline CDR1 is PRHDT and CDR2 is FYEKMQ (reference sequence). The CDR3 extends over 16 amino acids. CDR3 DNA sequence: TGTGCCAGCAGCCCGAGGACTAGCTCCCGAGGAGAGGAGCAGTTCTTC. This translates into CASSPRTSSRGEEQFF. The entire variable domain, with the rest obtained from reference TRBV13 and TRBJ2-1, is as follows: AAGVIQSPRHLIKEKRETATLKCYPIPRHDTVYWYQQGPGQDPQFLISFYEKMQSDKGSIPDRFSAQQFSDYHSELNMSSLELGDSALYFCASSPRTSSRGEEQFFGPGTRLTVL.

The rearrangement links TRBV11-1 to TRBJ2-7, with D tentatively TRBD2 (6 bases). V was clipped by 3 bases and J by 5 bases, with 14 bases between them. Germline CDR1 reads SGHAT; CDR2 reads FQDESV (reference sequence). The CDR3 consists of 14 residues. The CDR3 reads CASSFGGEGDEQYF. As DNA, the CDR3 is TGTGCCAGCAGCTTTGGAGGGGAAGGGGACGAGCAGTACTTC.

The chain carries TRBV6-4 and TRBJ1-2; 8 bases are a match to TRBD1. The germline V gene has CDR1 MRHNA and CDR2 SNTAGT. This CDR3 has 14 amino acids. The trim removed 6 bases at V and 4 bases at J, leaving 7 bases unmatched. The CDR3 bases are TGTGCCAGCAGCCCACAGGGGGACAGCTATGGCTACACCTTC. Protein: CASSPQGDSYGYTF.

This clone appeared once. The CDR3 spells CAISESHEQYF. DNA for the CDR3: TGTGCCATCAGTGAGTCACACGAGCAGTACTTC. The rearrangement links TRBV10-3 to TRBJ2-7; D is undetermined. The germline gives CDR1 ENHRY, CDR2 SYGVKD. The CDR3 length is 11 residues. V was shortened by 0 bases and J by 5 bases, with 2 bases between the two germline ends.

The J gene is TRBJ2-3, the V gene TRBV6-2 or TRBV6-3; 8 nucleotides match TRBD2. The germline gives CDR1 MNHEY, CDR2 SVGEGT. The CDR3 covers 15 residues. Trimming cost V 2 bases and J 4 bases; bases outside gene matches: 5. As DNA, the CDR3 is TGTGCCAGCAGTTACGGGGGACTAGTCTCAGATACGCAGTATTTT. This encodes CASSYGGLVSDTQYF.

The chain links TRBV27 to TRBJ2-5; 7 nucleotides line up with TRBD2. Germline V gene data show CDR1 as MNHEY and CDR2 as SMNVEV (reference sequence). The V and J ends lost 5 bases and 4 bases, in that order; junction bases with no gene match: 7. The CDR3 covers 14 residues. The CDR3 here is CASSLRTSRETQYF. The DNA of the CDR3 is TGTGCCAGCAGTCTTCGGACTAGTCGAGAGACCCAGTACTTC.

The chain combines TRBV13 with TRBJ2-4, with D perhaps matching TRBD1 or TRBD2 (5 bases each). Germline CDR1 reads PRHDT; CDR2 reads FYEKMQ (reference sequence). This CDR3 region has 12 residues. Trimming pared 8 bases from V and 2 bases from J, leaving 7 bases between. CDR3 sequence: CASEGPKNIQYF. The CDR3 region has the DNA TGTGCCAGCGAGGGGCCCAAAAACATTCAGTACTTC.

The chain links TRBV5-4 to TRBJ1-1, with TRBD1 as a possible D gene (5 bases). This CDR3 is built from 13 residues. Germline values: CDR1 SGHNT, CDR2 YYREEE (reference sequence). The ends were cut back, 4 bases at V and 8 bases at J, with 15 bases in the middle. The CDR3 sequence: CASSGAFPAEAFF. In nucleotides, the CDR3 is TGTGCCAGCAGCGGGGCCTTCCCTGCAGAAGCTTTCTTT.

The V gene is TRBV7-5, the J gene TRBJ1-1. TRBV7-5 is a known pseudogene. The CDR3 is 20 residues long. CDR3 bases: TGTGTCAGAAGCTTATCGCTTCCAGAGGGGCGGAATCGTCAGAACACTGAAGCTTTCTTT. It translates to CVRSLSLPEGRNRQNTEAFF.

The chain couples TRBV5-6 to TRBJ1-2; 7 bases map to TRBD1. The ends lost 5 bases at V and 1 base at J; junction bases unmatched: 8. CDR1 is SGHDT and CDR2 is YYEEEE in the germline V gene. The CDR3 is made up of 15 amino acids. CDR3 loop: CASRHRQGYNYGYTF. Written as DNA, the CDR3 is TGTGCCAGCAGGCATAGACAGGGATATAACTATGGCTACACCTTC. Based on the CDR3 plus reference TRBV5-6 and TRBJ1-2, the full variable domain is DAGVTQSPTHLIKTRGQQVTLRCSPKSGHDTVSWYQQALGQGPQFIFQYYEEEERQRGNFPDRFSGHQFPNYSSELNVNALLLGDSALYLCASRHRQGYNYGYTFGSGTRLTVV.

The chain uses TRBV3-1 (or the pseudogene TRBV3-2) and TRBJ2-2, with D possibly being TRBD2 (6 bases). The CDR3 spans 15 residues. The germline V gene has CDR1 LGHDT and CDR2 YNNKEL (reference sequence). Trimming shortened V by 4 bases and J by 4 bases, and 13 bases separated the two germline ends. The CDR3 region is CASSPPTGVTGELFF. The CDR3 DNA follows: TGTGCCAGCAGCCCACCTACGGGGGTCACCGGGGAGCTGTTTTTT.

The CDR3 DNA reads as TGTGCCAGCAGTTACGGACAGGGCAATCAGCCCCAGCATTTT. It encodes CASSYGQGNQPQHF. The chain is built from TRBV6-5 and TRBJ1-5; 7 bases align to TRBD1. V lost 2 bases to trimming and J lost 2 bases; unmatched junction nucleotides: 0. The germline V gene encodes CDR1 MNHEY and CDR2 SVGAGI. There are 14 residues in the CDR3.

Points on this clone: An end of the junction does not agree with germline; a read error may underlie this. This chain joins TRBV9 and TRBJ1-1, with a possible D match to TRBD1 (5 bases). The CDR3 totals 10 residues. The V gene's germline CDR1 is SGDLS and CDR2 YYNGEE. The CDR3 loop reads CASSAGTADF. In DNA, the CDR3 is TGTGCCAGCAGCGCGGGGACGGCGGACTTT.

The V gene is TRBV7-8, the J gene TRBJ1-6; TRBD1 matches 7 bases. The V gene end was trimmed by 1 base and the J gene end by 10 bases; junction bases not matched to a gene: 10. The CDR3 spans 16 residues. Germline V gene lookup returns CDR1 SGHVS and CDR2 FQNEAQ. CDR3 sequence reads: CASSLVGGTDLSPLHF. CDR3 in DNA: TGTGCCAGCAGCTTAGTGGGGGGGACAGATCTGTCACCCCTCCACTTT.

The chain has TRBV10-3 and TRBJ2-3; the D is unclear. The V end was cut by 8 bases, the J end by 0 bases, with 18 bases between. The germline V gene encodes CDR1 ENHRY and CDR2 SYGVKD. The CDR3 loop spans 16 amino acids. CDR3 protein: CAIGPPETFSTDTQYF. CDR3 nucleotides: TGTGCCATCGGCCCGCCCGAGACATTCAGCACAGATACGCAGTATTTT.

V is TRBV3-1 (or the pseudogene TRBV3-2) and J is TRBJ1-2, with unresolved D. The CDR3 extends over 13 amino acids. The V and J ends lost 2 bases and 8 bases respectively, with 12 bases between them. Germline CDR1 is LGHDT and CDR2 is YNNKEL (reference sequence). The CDR3 loop reads CASSQRESGGYTF. In nucleotides, the CDR3 is TGTGCCAGCAGCCAACGGGAGTCGGGGGGCTACACCTTC.

The chain is built from TRBV14 and TRBJ1-1; TRBD1 is a possible D gene (5 bases). Trimming removed 4 bases at V and 1 base at J, with 16 bases between. This CDR3 is built from 16 residues. Looked up from germline, CDR1 is SGHDN and CDR2 is FVKESK. CDR3: CASSRSMGVENTEAFF. The DNA of the CDR3 is TGTGCCAGCAGCCGGAGTATGGGGGTTGAGAACACTGAAGCTTTCTTT.

This chain links TRBV15 with TRBJ2-7, with D perhaps assigned TRBD1 or TRBD2 (5 bases each). Germline CDR1 and CDR2: LNHNV and YYDKDF (reference sequence). The CDR3 totals 14 residues. Trimming removed 2 bases at V and 3 bases at J, with 11 bases between. CDR3: CATSRPGRSYEQYF. The DNA for the CDR3 is TGTGCCACCAGCAGACCGGGACGGAGCTACGAGCAGTACTTC.

This rearrangement joins TRBV13 to TRBJ1-2, with TRBD1 matching over 7 bases. The CDR3 is 15 amino acids. The junction had 7 bases not matched to a gene; V was cut back by 2 bases and J by 4 bases. Per germline, CDR1 PRHDT and CDR2 FYEKMQ (reference sequence). The CDR3 loop reads CASSLPGQRAYGYTF. The CDR3 DNA sequence: TGTGCCAGCAGCTTACCGGGACAGAGGGCCTATGGCTACACCTTC.